The 2 T cell receptor beta chains below come from one sample, sequenced in a study of T cell clones after liver transplantation. TCRdb keeps only in-frame clones here, not all; method: immunoSEQ multiplex PCR. The sample includes about 120,000 clones, about nine tenths of them seen just once. Here the sequenced sample was CD4+ T cells from blood, taken 12 months after liver transplant. The receptor source for this set is a human patient who received a liver transplant. Part of the T cells may come from the graft donor.

This clone was counted once. V gene TRBV11-3 combines with J gene TRBJ2-3; 11 bases match TRBD1. The J segment lost 4 bases and the V segment lost 5 bases, leaving 11 bases of the junction unmatched. This CDR3 has 17 amino acids. Germline CDR1 SGHNT, CDR2 YENEEA. CDR3 in amino acids: CASSPRTGGVSPDTQYF. Written as DNA, the CDR3 is TGTGCCAGCAGCCCCAGGACAGGGGGCGTTAGTCCAGATACGCAGTATTTT.

This clone was recorded a few times. J is TRBJ1-3 and V is TRBV9, with 12 bases matching TRBD1. J lost 6 bases, V lost 2 bases, and 3 bases had no gene match. Germline V gives CDR1 SGDLS, CDR2 YYNGEE. The CDR3 runs to 15 residues. In DNA form, the CDR3 reads TGTGCCAGCAGCGTGTCGGGACAGGGGGCAAACACCATATATTTT. Translating gives CASSVSGQGANTIYF.